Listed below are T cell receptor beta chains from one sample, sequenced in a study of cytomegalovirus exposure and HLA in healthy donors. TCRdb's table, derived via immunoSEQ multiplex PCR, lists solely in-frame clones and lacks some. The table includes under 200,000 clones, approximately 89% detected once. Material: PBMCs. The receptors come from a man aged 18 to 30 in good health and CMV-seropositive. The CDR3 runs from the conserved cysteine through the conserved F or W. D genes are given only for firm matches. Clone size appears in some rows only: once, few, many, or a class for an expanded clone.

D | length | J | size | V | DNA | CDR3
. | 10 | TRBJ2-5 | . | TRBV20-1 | TGCAGTGCTAGATCCCAGGGAAGTCACTTC | CSARSQGSHF
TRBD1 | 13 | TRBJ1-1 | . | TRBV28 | TGTGCCAGCGGACAGGACACAGGGACTGAAGCTTTCTTT | CASGQDTGTEAFF
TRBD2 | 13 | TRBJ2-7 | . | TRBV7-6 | TGTGCCAGCAGTTCTAGCGGGTACTACGAGCAGTACTTC | CASSSSGYYEQYF
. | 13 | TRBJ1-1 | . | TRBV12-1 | TGTGCCAGCAGCTCTACCCGGGACAGGGTAACTTTCTTT | CASSSTRDRVTFF
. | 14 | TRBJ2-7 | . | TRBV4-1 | TGCGCCAGCAGCCTACGACTGGCCTCCTACGAGCAGTACTTC | CASSLRLASYEQYF
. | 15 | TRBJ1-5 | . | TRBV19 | TGTGCCAGTACCACCACAGGGAAAGGAAATCAGCCCCAGCATTTT | CASTTTGKGNQPQHF
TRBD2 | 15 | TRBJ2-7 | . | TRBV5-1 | TGCGCCAGCAGCTTGTTACTAGCGAAAACCTACGAGCAGTACTTC | CASSLLLAKTYEQYF
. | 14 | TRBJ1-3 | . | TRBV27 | TGTGCCAGCAGTCAAAACAGGGTGGGAAACACCATATATTTT | CASSQNRVGNTIYF
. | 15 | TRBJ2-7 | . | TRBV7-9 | TGTGCCAGCAGCTTAGGTGAGATTAGCTCCTACGAGCAGTACTTC | CASSLGEISSYEQYF
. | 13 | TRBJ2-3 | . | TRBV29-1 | TGCAGTGGCCGGAGGGATAGCACAGATACGCAGTATTTT | CSGRRDSTDTQYF
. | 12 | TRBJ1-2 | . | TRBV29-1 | TGCAGCGTTGGGGGGGGTGACTATGGCTACACCTTC | CSVGGGDYGYTF
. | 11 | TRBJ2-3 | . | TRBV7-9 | TGTGCCAGCAGGGCGGGAGATACGCAGTATTTT | CASRAGDTQYF
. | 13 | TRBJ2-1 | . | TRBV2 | TGTGCCAGCAGTGATTTTAACTACAATGAGCAGTTCTTC | CASSDFNYNEQFF
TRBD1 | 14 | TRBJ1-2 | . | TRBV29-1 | TGCAGCGTTGAAGAACAGGAGGGGGCCTACGGCTACACCTTC | CSVEEQEGAYGYTF
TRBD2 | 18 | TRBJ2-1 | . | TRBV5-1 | TGCGCCAGCAGCTTGGCCGGTCTAGCGGGAGTGGTTCTGAATGAGCAGTTCTTC | CASSLAGLAGVVLNEQFF
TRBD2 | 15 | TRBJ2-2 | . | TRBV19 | TGTGCCAGTAGTATGGGAGGGATGAATACCGGGGAGCTGTTTTTT | CASSMGGMNTGELFF
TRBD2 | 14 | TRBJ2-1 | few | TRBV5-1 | TGCGCCAGCAGTTCTAGCGGGGGTTACAATGAGCAGTTCTTC | CASSSSGGYNEQFF
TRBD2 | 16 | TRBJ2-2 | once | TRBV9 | TGTGCCAGCAGCGTGGGAGCGGGAGGGAACACCGGGGAGCTGTTTTTT | CASSVGAGGNTGELFF
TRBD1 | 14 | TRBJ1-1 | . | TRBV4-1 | TGCGCCAGCAGCCAACCTGGACAGGGAAAATCGGCTTTCTTT | CASSQPGQGKSAFF
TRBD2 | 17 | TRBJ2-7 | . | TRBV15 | TGTGCCACCAGCAGAGATCGAAGGACTAGCGGAACCTACGAGCAGTACTTC | CATSRDRRTSGTYEQYF
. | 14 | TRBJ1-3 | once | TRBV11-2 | TGTGCCAGCCGCCCTGTGGGAGGTGGAAACACCATATATTTT | CASRPVGGGNTIYF
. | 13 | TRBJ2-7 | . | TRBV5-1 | TGCGCCAGCAGCTGGGGGGAAGGGTACGAGCAGTACTTC | CASSWGEGYEQYF
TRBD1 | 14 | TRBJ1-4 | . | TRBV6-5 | TGTGCCAGCAGACAGGGGGGGGTTGGTGAAAAACTGTTTTTT | CASRQGGVGEKLFF
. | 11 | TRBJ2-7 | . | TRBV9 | TGTGCCAGCAGCGTAGACAGGGAGCAGTACTTC | CASSVDREQYF
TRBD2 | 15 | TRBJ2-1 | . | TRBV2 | TGTGCCAGCAGTTGGACTAGCGGGCTATACAATGAGCAGTTCTTC | CASSWTSGLYNEQFF
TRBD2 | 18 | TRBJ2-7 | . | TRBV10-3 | TGTGCCATCAGGGGGACTAGCGGGAGGGCCCGAGGCTCCTACGAGCAGTACTTC | CAIRGTSGRARGSYEQYF
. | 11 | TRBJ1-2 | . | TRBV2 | TGTGCCAGCAGTACCGAGGGGGGGGTAACCTTC | CASSTEGGVTF
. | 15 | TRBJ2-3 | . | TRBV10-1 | TGCGCCAGCAGTGAGTCGTCGGTAGTCACAGATACGCAGTATTTT | CASSESSVVTDTQYF
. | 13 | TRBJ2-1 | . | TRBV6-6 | TGTGCCACGAAATCCCGGGGAATCAATGAGCAGTTCTTC | CATKSRGINEQFF
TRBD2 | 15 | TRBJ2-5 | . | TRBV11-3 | TGTGCCAGCAACGAAGGACTAGCGGGCCTAGAGACCCAGTACTTC | CASNEGLAGLETQYF
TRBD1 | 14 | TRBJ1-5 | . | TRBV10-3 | TGTGCCATCAGTCCCGCCACAGGGGATCAGCCCCAGCATTTT | CAISPATGDQPQHF
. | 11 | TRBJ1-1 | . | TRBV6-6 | TGTGCCAGCAAATGGGAGACTGAAGCTTTCTTT | CASKWETEAFF
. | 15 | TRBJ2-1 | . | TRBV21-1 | TGTGCCAGCAGCAGTCTAGCGGGAGAGAGCAATGAGCAGTTCTTC | CASSSLAGESNEQFF
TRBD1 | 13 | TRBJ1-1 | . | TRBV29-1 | TGCAGCGCCAGGGGGCTTGGGCACACTGAAGCTTTCTTT | CSARGLGHTEAFF
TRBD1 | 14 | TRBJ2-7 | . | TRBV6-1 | TGTGCCAGCAGTGGTGGACAGGGGGTCTACGAGCAGTACTTC | CASSGGQGVYEQYF
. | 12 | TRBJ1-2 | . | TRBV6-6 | TGTGCCAGCAGTCCTCAGGGACAATACTACACCTTC | CASSPQGQYYTF
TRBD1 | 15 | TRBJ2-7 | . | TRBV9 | TGTGCCAGCAGCGGTATGCAGGGGGTGGGTGGCGAGCAGTACTTC | CASSGMQGVGGEQYF
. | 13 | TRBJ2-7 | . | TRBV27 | TGTGCCACCCATCCACTCGGGGGTTACGAGCAGTACTTC | CATHPLGGYEQYF
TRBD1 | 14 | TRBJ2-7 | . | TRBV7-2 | TGTGCCAGCAGCTTTCGGACAGGGGAGTACGAGCAGTACTTC | CASSFRTGEYEQYF
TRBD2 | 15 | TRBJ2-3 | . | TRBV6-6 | TGTGCCAGCAGAAGGAAGCGGGGGAGCACAGATACGCAGTATTTT | CASRRKRGSTDTQYF
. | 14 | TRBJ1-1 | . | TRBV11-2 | TGTGCCAGCAGCTTAGGGGGCCCTCTCGACGGAGCTTTCTTT | CASSLGGPLDGAFF
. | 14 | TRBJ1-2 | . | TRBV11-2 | TGTGCCAGCAGCTTAGGTGTAGGCGGGTATGGCTACACCTTC | CASSLGVGGYGYTF
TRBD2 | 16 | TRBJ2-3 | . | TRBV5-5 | TGTGCCAGCAGCTTCTACGGGACTACTGCCACAGATACGCAGTATTTT | CASSFYGTTATDTQYF
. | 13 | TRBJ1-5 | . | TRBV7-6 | TGTGCCAGCAGCGTCAGGGACAATCAGCCCCAGCATTTT | CASSVRDNQPQHF
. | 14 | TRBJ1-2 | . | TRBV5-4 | TGTGCCAGCAGCTCGGACAGAGCTAACTATGGCTACACCTTC | CASSSDRANYGYTF
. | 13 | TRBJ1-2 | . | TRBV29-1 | TGCAGCGTTGTCCGACTTTCTAACTATGGCTACACCTTC | CSVVRLSNYGYTF
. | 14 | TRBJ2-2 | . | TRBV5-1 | TGCGCCAGCAGCTTGGAGGGAGGAACCGGGGAGCTGTTTTTT | CASSLEGGTGELFF
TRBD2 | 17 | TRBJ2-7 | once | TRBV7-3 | TGTGCCAGCAGCTTAACCAGAGGACTAGCGGGAGTACACGAGCAGTACTTC | CASSLTRGLAGVHEQYF
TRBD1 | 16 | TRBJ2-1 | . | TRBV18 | TGTGCCAGCTCACCGGACAGGGGGTACTCCTACAATGAGCAGTTCTTC | CASSPDRGYSYNEQFF
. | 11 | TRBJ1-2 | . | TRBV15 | TGTGCCACCAGCACCGACTTTGGCTACACCTTC | CATSTDFGYTF
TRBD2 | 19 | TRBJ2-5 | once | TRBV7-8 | TGTGCCAGCAGCTTAAGGGCCCGGTCTAGCGGGAGTTACCAAGAGACCCAGTACTTC | CASSLRARSSGSYQETQYF
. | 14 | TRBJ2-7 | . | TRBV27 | TGTGCCAGCAGTCTCGACAGGCGAGAGGGAGAGCAGTACTTC | CASSLDRREGEQYF
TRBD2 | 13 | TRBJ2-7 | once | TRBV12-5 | TGTGCTAGTGGTATTAGCGGGAGTGGCGAGCAGTACTTC | CASGISGSGEQYF
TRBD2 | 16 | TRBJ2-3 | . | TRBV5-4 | TGTGCCAGCAGCTTCAGGGCGGGGGGGGCCACAGATACGCAGTATTTT | CASSFRAGGATDTQYF
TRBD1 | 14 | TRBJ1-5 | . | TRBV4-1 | TGCGCCAGCAGCCAAGGGACAGGGCCCCAGCCCCAGCATTTT | CASSQGTGPQPQHF